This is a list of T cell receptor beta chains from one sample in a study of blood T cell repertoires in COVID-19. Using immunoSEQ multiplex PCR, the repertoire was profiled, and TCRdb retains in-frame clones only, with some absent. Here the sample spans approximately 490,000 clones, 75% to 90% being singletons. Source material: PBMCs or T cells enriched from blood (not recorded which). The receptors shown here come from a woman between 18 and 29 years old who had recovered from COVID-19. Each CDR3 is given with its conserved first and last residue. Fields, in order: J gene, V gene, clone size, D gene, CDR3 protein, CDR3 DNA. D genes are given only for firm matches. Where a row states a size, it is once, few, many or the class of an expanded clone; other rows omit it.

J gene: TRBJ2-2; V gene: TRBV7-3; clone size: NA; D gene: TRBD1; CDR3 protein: CASSLDRGRRGYTGELFF; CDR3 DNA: TGTGCCAGCAGCTTGGACAGGGGGCGCCGGGGGTACACCGGGGAGCTGTTTTTT
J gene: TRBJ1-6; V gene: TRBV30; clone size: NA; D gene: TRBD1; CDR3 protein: CAWSVRTGGDSPLHF; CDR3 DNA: TGTGCCTGGAGTGTCAGGACAGGGGGTGACTCACCCCTCCACTTT
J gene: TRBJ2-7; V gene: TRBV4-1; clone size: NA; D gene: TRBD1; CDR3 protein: CASSQLFDAGGWSYEQYF; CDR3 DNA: TGCGCCAGCAGCCAACTATTTGATGCAGGGGGTTGGTCCTACGAGCAGTACTTC
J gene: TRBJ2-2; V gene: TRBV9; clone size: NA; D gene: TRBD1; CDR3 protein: CASSVGGGNTGELFF; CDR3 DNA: TGTGCCAGCAGCGTAGGAGGGGGCAACACCGGGGAGCTGTTTTTT
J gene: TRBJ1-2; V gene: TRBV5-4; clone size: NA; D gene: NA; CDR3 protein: CASSLGGPNYGYTF; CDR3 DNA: TGTGCCAGCAGCTTAGGGGGTCCGAACTATGGCTACACCTTC
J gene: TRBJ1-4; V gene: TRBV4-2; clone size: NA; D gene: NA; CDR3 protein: CASSQVPQGPTPTNEKLFF; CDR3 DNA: TGTGCCAGCAGCCAAGTCCCCCAGGGGCCGACCCCAACTAATGAAAAACTGTTTTTT
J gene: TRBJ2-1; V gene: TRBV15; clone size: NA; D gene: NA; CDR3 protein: CATSRPGTQSGDEQFF; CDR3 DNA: TGTGCCACCAGCAGGCCTGGGACCCAGTCGGGGGATGAGCAGTTCTTC
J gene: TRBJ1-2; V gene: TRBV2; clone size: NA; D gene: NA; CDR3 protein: CASSPGFGYTF; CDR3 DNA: TGTGCCAGCAGTCCGGGGTTTGGCTACACCTTC
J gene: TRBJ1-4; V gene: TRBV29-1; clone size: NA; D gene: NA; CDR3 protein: CSVEGAEKLFF; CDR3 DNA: TGCAGCGTTGAGGGAGCTGAAAAACTGTTTTTT
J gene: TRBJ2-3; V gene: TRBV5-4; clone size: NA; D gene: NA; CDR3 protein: CASSLEGYTQYF; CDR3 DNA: TGTGCCAGCAGCTTGGAGGGGTATACGCAGTATTTT
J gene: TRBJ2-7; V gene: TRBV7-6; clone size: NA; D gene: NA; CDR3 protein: CASSDTRGEQYF; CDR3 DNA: TGTGCCAGCAGCGATACCAGGGGTGAGCAGTACTTC
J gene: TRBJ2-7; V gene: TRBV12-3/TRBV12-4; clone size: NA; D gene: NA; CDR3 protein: CASSLSESRGQYF; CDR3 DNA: TGTGCCAGCAGTTTATCGGAATCTCGGGGGCAGTACTTC
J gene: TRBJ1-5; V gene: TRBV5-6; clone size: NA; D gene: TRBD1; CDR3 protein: CASSPRDSSQPQHF; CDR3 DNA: TGTGCCAGCAGCCCCAGGGACAGTTCACAGCCCCAGCATTTT
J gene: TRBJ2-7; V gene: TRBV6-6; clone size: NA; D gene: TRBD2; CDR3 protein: CASSRLGLAESYEQYF; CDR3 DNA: TGTGCCAGCAGTCGACTAGGACTAGCGGAATCCTACGAGCAGTACTTC
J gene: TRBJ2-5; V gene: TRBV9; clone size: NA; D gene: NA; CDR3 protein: CASSVLDQETQYF; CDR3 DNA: TGTGCCAGCAGCGTACTAGATCAAGAGACCCAGTACTTC
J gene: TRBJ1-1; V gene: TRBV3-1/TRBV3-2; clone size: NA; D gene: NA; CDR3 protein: CASSQEAEINEAFF; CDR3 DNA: TGTGCCAGCAGCCAAGAGGCAGAAATTAATGAAGCTTTCTTT
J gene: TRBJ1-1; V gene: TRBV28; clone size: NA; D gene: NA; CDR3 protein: CASSLMGGENTEAFF; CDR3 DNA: TGTGCCAGCAGTTTAATGGGGGGGGAGAACACTGAAGCTTTCTTT
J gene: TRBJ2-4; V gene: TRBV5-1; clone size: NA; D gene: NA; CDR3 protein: CASSLEGRANIQYF; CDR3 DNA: TGCGCCAGCAGCTTGGAGGGCAGGGCGAACATTCAGTACTTC
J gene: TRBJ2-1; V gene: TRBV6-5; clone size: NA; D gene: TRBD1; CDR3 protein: CASSRDREEFF; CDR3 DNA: TGTGCCAGCAGCCGGGACAGGGAAGAGTTCTTC
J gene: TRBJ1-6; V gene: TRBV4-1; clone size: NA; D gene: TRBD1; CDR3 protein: CASSPGTVNSPLHF; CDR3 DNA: TGCGCCAGCAGCCCCGGGACAGTTAATTCACCCCTCCACTTT
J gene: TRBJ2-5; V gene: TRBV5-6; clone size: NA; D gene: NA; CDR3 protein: CASSPRKLDTGFFQETQYF; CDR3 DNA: TGTGCCAGCAGCCCCCGTAAGTTAGATACAGGGTTTTTCCAAGAGACCCAGTACTTC
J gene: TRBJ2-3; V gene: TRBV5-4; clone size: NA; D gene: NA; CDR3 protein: CASSLAGQLTDTQYF; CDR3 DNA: TGTGCCAGCAGCTTGGCTGGGCAGCTCACAGATACGCAGTATTTT
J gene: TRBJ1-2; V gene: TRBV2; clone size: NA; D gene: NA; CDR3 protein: CASRPLKRGYTF; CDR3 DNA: TGTGCCAGCAGGCCTTTAAAACGGGGCTACACCTTC
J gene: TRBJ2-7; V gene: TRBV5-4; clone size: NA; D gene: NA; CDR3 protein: CASSWGRGYEQYF; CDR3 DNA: TGTGCCAGCAGCTGGGGAAGGGGGTACGAGCAGTACTTC
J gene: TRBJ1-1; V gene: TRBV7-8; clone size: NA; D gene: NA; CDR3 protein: CASRGLETTEAFF; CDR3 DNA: TGTGCCAGCAGGGGGCTGGAAACCACTGAAGCTTTCTTT
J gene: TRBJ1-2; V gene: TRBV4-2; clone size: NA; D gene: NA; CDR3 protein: CASSQEGDNYGYTF; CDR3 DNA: TGTGCCAGCAGCCAAGAAGGAGATAACTATGGCTACACCTTC
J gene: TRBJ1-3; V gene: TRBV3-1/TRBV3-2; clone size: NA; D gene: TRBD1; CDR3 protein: CASSQHIDRGGSGNTIYF; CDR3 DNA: TGTGCCAGCAGCCAACACATCGACAGGGGAGGCTCTGGAAACACCATATATTTT
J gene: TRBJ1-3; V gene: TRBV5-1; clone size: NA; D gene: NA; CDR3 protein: CASSLGQLSGNTIYF; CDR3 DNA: TGCGCCAGCAGCTTGGGACAGCTTTCTGGAAACACCATATATTTT
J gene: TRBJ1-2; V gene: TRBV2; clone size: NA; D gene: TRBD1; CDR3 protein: CASSPDRVDYGYTF; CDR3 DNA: TGTGCCAGCAGCCCCGACAGGGTAGATTATGGCTACACCTTC
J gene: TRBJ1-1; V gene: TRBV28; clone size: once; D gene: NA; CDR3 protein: CASSLPLGRNTEAFF; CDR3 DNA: TGTGCCAGCAGTTTGCCCCTCGGTAGGAACACTGAAGCTTTCTTT
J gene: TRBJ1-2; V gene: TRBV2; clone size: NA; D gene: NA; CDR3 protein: CASSLTAGGYTF; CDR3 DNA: TGTGCCAGCAGTTTAACAGCGGGGGGCTACACCTTC
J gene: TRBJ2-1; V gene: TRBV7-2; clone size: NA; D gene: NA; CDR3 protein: CASSWGATYNEQFF; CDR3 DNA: TGTGCCAGCAGCTGGGGAGCGACCTACAATGAGCAGTTCTTC
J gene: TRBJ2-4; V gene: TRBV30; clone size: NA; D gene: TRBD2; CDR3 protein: CAWSRGLAPGRNIQYF; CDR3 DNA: TGTGCCTGGAGTCGGGGACTAGCCCCCGGTAGAAACATTCAGTACTTC
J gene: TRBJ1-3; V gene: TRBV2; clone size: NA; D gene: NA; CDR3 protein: CASSRGDSSGNTIYF; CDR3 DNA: TGTGCCAGCAGCAGGGGTGACAGCTCTGGAAACACCATATATTTT